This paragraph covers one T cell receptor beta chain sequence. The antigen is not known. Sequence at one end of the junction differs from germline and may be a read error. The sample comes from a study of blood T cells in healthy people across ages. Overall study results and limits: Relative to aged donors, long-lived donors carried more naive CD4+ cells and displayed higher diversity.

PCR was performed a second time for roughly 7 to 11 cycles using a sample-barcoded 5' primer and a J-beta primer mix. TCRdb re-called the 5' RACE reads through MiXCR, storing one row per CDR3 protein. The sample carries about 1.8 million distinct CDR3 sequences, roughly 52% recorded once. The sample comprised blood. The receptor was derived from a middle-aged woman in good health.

The CDR3 loop reads CAGSQVGLAVQYF. CDR3 sequence (DNA): TGTGCCGGCAGCCAAGTGGGACTAGCGGTTCAGTATTTT. The chain has TRBV4-2 and TRBJ2-3, with 11 bases that match TRBD2. CDR3 length: 13 residues. The germline V gene encodes CDR1 LGHNA and CDR2 YNFKEQ.